This TCR beta chain is from a study of blood T cell repertoires in COVID-19. Each recovered donor of Cohort 3 presented with two negative PCRs, clearance, or symptom resolution. Generated by immunoSEQ multiplex PCR, the TCRdb table keeps only in-frame clones and is missing some. Of 150,000 to 250,000 clones in the sample, around 87% are singletons; the top ten hold more than 2%. The CDR3 spans 14 residues. Trimming took 3 bases from V and 3 from J, leaving 11 bases between them. Germline-derived CDR1 and CDR2 are SGHTA and FQGNSA. The V and J genes are TRBV7-2 and TRBJ1-2; tentative D call: TRBD1 (5 bases). The receptor was isolated from a woman aged 25 to 39 who had recovered from COVID-19. The specimen was PBMCs or T cells enriched from blood (not recorded which). In DNA, the CDR3 is TGTGCCAGCAGCTTCCAGACAGAAGACTATGGCTACACCTTC. Protein sequence: CASSFQTEDYGYTF.